This T cell receptor beta chain was profiled in a study of neurological immune-mediated disorders. One entry per CDR3 protein, called by TCRdb with MiXCR from the 5' RACE reads. This table has some 24,000 distinct CDR3 sequences, 13% appearing once. Sequencing was performed on PBMCs. The receptor was derived from a woman aged 40 to 50 with HTLV-1-associated myelopathy (HAM/TSP).

CDR3 DNA: TGTGCCAGCAGCTTACAGGGAACGGCCTACAATGAGCAGTTCTTC. This sequence encodes CASSLQGTAYNEQFF. The rearrangement links TRBV11-2 to TRBJ2-1; TRBD1 might be the D (5 bases). With 2 bases removed from V and 2 bases from J, the gap between germline ends came to 10 bases. This CDR3 contains 15 residues. Germline lookup yields CDR1 SGHAT and CDR2 FQNNGV.